Described below is a single TCR beta chain sequence and its context. Its antigen remains unidentified. Germline V CDR1 and CDR2: KGHSH, LQKENI. CDR3 length equals 14 residues. Trimming removed 2 bases at V and 4 bases at J, with 9 bases between. TCRbeta library preparation incorporated unique molecular identifiers. Via MiXCR, TCRdb re-called the PCR reads, giving one row per CDR3 protein. Among around 440,000 distinct CDR3 sequences listed, roughly 10% were seen once. This entry comes from a study of T-cell reconstitution after alpha-beta-depleted transplantation in children. Study-wide results and limits: After transplant, at about two months, alpha-beta T cells were reportedly derived from several hundred expanded graft clones.

The chain joins TRBV18 to TRBJ1-3; D is possibly TRBD1 (5 bases). This sequence was found in a child aged 2 to 10 with inherited bone marrow failure, due to receive a stem cell transplant. Sample: PBMCs, taken before TCRalphabeta/CD19-depleted stem cell transplant. The CDR3 here is CASSPGTDGNTIYF. The CDR3 DNA reads as TGTGCCAGCTCACCAGGGACTGACGGAAACACCATATATTTT.